The 2 T cell receptor beta chains listed next were all sequenced from one sample in a study of molecular identifiers for immune sequencing clone quantification. Via MiXCR, TCRdb re-called the PCR reads, giving one row per CDR3 protein. The sample contains about 320,000 distinct CDR3 sequences, around a fifth of which appear only once. Sequenced: naive CD8+ T cells from blood, with Jurkat cell RNA spiked in. Stated subset: FACS-sorted CD8+CD4-CCR7+CD45RA+ naive T cells. The receptors derive from a human donor in good health. Some libraries in this study had Jurkat cell RNA spiked in.

This clonotype has just one count. This chain connects TRBV24-1 to TRBJ2-3, with TRBD1 identical over 8 bases. With 9 bases clipped from V and 4 bases from J, the junction kept 14 bases outside the gene matches. Per the germline V gene, CDR1 is KGHDR and CDR2 is SFDVKD. This CDR3 is built from 16 residues. The CDR3 bases are TGTGCCACCGGTCCACAGGGGGGAAGAAGCGCAGATACGCAGTATTTT. Amino acid sequence: CATGPQGGRSADTQYF.

In its sample, this clonotype was seen many times. The V gene is TRBV13, the J gene TRBJ2-3, with 8 bases aligning to TRBD2. Looked up from germline, CDR1 is PRHDT and CDR2 is FYEKMQ (reference sequence). The trim removed 8 bases at V and 3 bases at J, leaving 4 bases unmatched. The length of the CDR3 is 13 residues. For the CDR3, the DNA is TGTGCCAGCTTAACGGGAGGGACAGATACGCAGTATTTT. This translates into CASLTGGTDTQYF.